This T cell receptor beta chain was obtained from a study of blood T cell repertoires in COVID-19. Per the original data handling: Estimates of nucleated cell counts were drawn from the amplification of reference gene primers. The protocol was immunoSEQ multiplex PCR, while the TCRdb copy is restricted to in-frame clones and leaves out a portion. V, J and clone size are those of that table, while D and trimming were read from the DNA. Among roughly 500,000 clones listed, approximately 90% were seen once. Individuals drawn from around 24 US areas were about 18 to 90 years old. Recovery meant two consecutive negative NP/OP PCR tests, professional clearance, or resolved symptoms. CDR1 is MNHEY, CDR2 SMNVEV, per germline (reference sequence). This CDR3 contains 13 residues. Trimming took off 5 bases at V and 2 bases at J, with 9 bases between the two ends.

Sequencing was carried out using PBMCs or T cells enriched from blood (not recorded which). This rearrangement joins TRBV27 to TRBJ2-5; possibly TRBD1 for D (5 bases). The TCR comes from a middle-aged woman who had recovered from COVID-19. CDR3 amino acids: CASSPRQQETQYF. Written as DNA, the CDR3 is TGTGCCAGCAGTCCGCGACAGCAAGAGACCCAGTACTTC.